A single sample is the source of the 32 T cell receptor beta chains below, sequenced in a study of T cell responses to AZD1222 COVID-19 vaccine. Profiling relied on immunoSEQ multiplex PCR, and the TCRdb table lists in-frame clones only, not all of them. The sample lists 85,000 to 90,000 clones; around nine tenths were seen once. The sequences come from peripheral blood, collected on day 0 of MenACWY control vaccination. Every receptor here comes from an adult in good health.

V is TRBV3-1 (or the pseudogene TRBV3-2) and J is TRBJ1-4; 10 bases map to TRBD1. The germline V gene encodes CDR1 LGHDT and CDR2 YNNKEL (reference sequence). The V and J ends lost 4 bases and 7 bases, in that order; junction bases with no gene match: 6. The CDR3 is 15 residues long. CDR3 region: CASSPGDRGREKLFF. DNA for the CDR3: TGTGCCAGCAGCCCAGGGGACAGGGGACGTGAAAAACTGTTTTTT.

V gene TRBV7-8 combines with J gene TRBJ2-7; D may match TRBD1 or TRBD2 (5 bases each). This CDR3 has 13 amino acids. The germline V and J ends were trimmed by 8 bases and 1 base, with 12 bases remaining between them. CDR1 SGHVS and CDR2 FQNEAQ come from the germline V gene. CDR3 sequence (DNA): TGTGCCAGCTCTCGTGGGGGTTCCTACGAGCAGTACTTC. Its translation is CASSRGGSYEQYF.

This sequence joins TRBV27 and TRBJ2-7; D is possibly TRBD1 (5 bases). The V gene lost 5 bases and the J gene lost 4 bases, with 15 bases spanning the gap. The CDR3 spans 14 residues. Germline V CDR1 and CDR2: MNHEY, SMNVEV (reference sequence). The CDR3 DNA sequence: TGTGCCAGCAGTCTCGGGCCTGGACAATACGAGCAGTACTTC. Its protein is CASSLGPGQYEQYF.

About this clone itself: This sample also contains other DNA sequences that code for the same CDR3. The genes are TRBV28 and TRBJ2-7; 11 bases fit TRBD2. Per germline, CDR1 MDHEN and CDR2 SYDVKM. V lost 6 bases, J lost 2 bases, and 6 bases stayed unmatched. This CDR3 is 15 amino acids long. CDR3 coding DNA: TGTGCCAGCAGCCCCGGGACTAGCGGAGCCTACGAGCAGTACTTC. Translation: CASSPGTSGAYEQYF.

In its sample, this clone was seen once. V gene TRBV27 combines with J gene TRBJ2-7; TRBD2 matches at 8 bases. Losses at the gene ends were 4 bases for V and 2 bases for J; bases not matched to a gene: 7. This CDR3 contains 15 residues. Germline CDR1 reads MNHEY; CDR2 reads SMNVEV (reference sequence). The DNA of the CDR3 is TGTGCCAGCAGTTCCGGGAGGGCTGGCGCCTACGAGCAGTACTTC. Protein: CASSSGRAGAYEQYF.

The J gene is TRBJ2-3, the V gene TRBV7-3, with 12 bases that match TRBD1. This CDR3 spans 18 amino acids. CDR1 SGHTA and CDR2 FQGTGA come from the germline V gene. With V trimmed by 1 base and J by 4 bases, 9 bases remained unmatched. CDR3 loop: CASSLRGTGGTEADTQYF. The CDR3 DNA reads TGTGCCAGCAGCTTAAGGGGGACAGGGGGCACAGAAGCAGATACGCAGTATTTT.

The gene calls are TRBV28 and TRBJ2-7; weak D call: TRBD2 (7 bases). Trimming cost V 2 bases and J 3 bases, with 17 bases left between them. The CDR3 spans 16 residues. Germline-derived CDR1 and CDR2 are MDHEN and SYDVKM. CDR3 DNA: TGTGCCAGCAGTTTAGGGGGGGCTAATGGGGTCTACGAGCAGTACTTC. This sequence encodes CASSLGGANGVYEQYF. Together with reference TRBV28 and TRBJ2-7, the CDR3 gives the full variable domain: DVKVTQSSRYLVKRTGEKVFLECVQDMDHENMFWYRQDPGLGLRLIYFSYDVKMKEKGDIPEGYSVSREKKERFSLILESASTNQTSMYLCASSLGGANGVYEQYFGPGTRLTVT.

The chain carries TRBV11-3 and TRBJ2-1; the D gene is possibly TRBD2 (5 bases). Trimming took 4 bases from V and 8 from J, leaving 12 bases between them. This CDR3 is 13 amino acids long. Germline V CDR1 and CDR2: SGHNT, YENEEA. The CDR3 DNA is TGTGCCAGCAGCTCCGGGATCCACCATGAGCAGTTCTTC. It is translated as CASSSGIHHEQFF.

The chain carries TRBV19 and TRBJ2-2, with a possible D match to TRBD1 (6 bases). The CDR3 length is 12 residues. Per germline, CDR1 LNHDA and CDR2 SQIVND (reference sequence). Trimming removed 9 bases at V and 6 bases at J, with 11 bases between. This chain's CDR3 is CAREGVAGELFF. CDR3 DNA: TGTGCCAGAGAGGGGGTGGCCGGGGAGCTGTTTTTT.

This chain connects TRBV11-3 to TRBJ2-1; D is perhaps TRBD2 (6 bases). Trimming cost V 0 bases and J 5 bases, with 17 bases left between them. Per germline, CDR1 SGHNT and CDR2 YENEEA. The length of the CDR3 is 17 residues. CDR3 sequence: CASSLDLAGNLNNEQFF. CDR3 coding DNA: TGTGCCAGCAGCTTAGATCTCGCGGGGAATTTGAACAATGAGCAGTTCTTC.

CDR3 nucleotides: TGTGCCAGCAGCGTAGGCCCAGGGGTTGGCGAGCAGTACTTC. It is translated as CASSVGPGVGEQYF. This chain connects TRBV9 to TRBJ2-7; D perhaps matches TRBD1 (6 bases). CDR3 length equals 14 residues. Between the trimmed V and J ends, which lost 0 bases and 6 bases, there was a span of 13 bases. Germline V gives CDR1 SGDLS, CDR2 YYNGEE.

The chain carries TRBV28 and TRBJ1-5, with TRBD1 identical over 12 bases. Per germline, CDR1 MDHEN and CDR2 SYDVKM. Trimming at V came to 4 bases and at J to 9 bases, leaving 10 bases not matched to a gene. There are 16 residues in the CDR3. DNA for the CDR3: TGTGCCAGCAGTTCCCCTGACGGGACAGGGGGCCTGCCCCAGCATTTT. It is translated as CASSSPDGTGGLPQHF.

This chain links TRBV7-2 with TRBJ1-2; 8 bases are a match to TRBD1. The CDR3 length is 14 residues. Trimming at V came to 3 bases and at J to 3 bases, leaving 3 bases not matched to a gene. Germline V gene lookup returns CDR1 SGHTA and CDR2 FQGNSA. CDR3 nucleotide sequence: TGTGCCAGCAGCTTGGACAGGGCCCACTATGGCTACACCTTC. Translation: CASSLDRAHYGYTF.

This chain connects TRBV11-2 to TRBJ1-1; TRBD1 matches at 9 bases. Germline CDR1 SGHAT, CDR2 FQNNGV. J lost 3 bases, V lost 5 bases, and 4 bases had no gene match. CDR3 length: 14 amino acids. CDR3 nucleotide sequence: TGTGCCAGCAGCCACAGGACAGGGGACACTGAAGCTTTCTTT. Protein product: CASSHRTGDTEAFF. Full variable domain (missing parts from reference TRBV11-2 and TRBJ1-1): EAGVAQSPRYKIIEKRQSVAFWCNPISGHATLYWYQQILGQGPKLLIQFQNNGVVDDSQLPKDRFSAERLKGVDSTLKIQPAKLEDSAVYLCASSHRTGDTEAFFGQGTRLTVV.

As for this clone: A junction boundary mismatches the germline segment, possibly from a read error. The chain couples TRBV12-3 or TRBV12-4 to TRBJ1-2; TRBD1 is a possible D gene (6 bases). There are 12 residues in the CDR3. The CDR3 protein is CAGSMGAYGYTF. The CDR3 DNA follows: TGTGCCGGCAGCATGGGGGCTTATGGCTACACCTTC.

This clone has just one count. CDR3 protein: CASSRTRAGEGYTF. CDR3 coding DNA: TGTGCCAGCAGCCGTACAAGGGCCGGGGAAGGCTACACCTTC. The chain employs TRBV5-4 and TRBJ1-2, with no clear D. CDR1 is SGHNT and CDR2 is YYREEE in the germline V gene (reference sequence). Trimming pared 4 bases from V and 8 bases from J, leaving 18 bases between. The CDR3 length is 14 residues.

This clone was observed a single time. The chain employs TRBV6-5 and TRBJ2-2; possibly TRBD2 for D (5 bases). Germline V gives CDR1 MNHEY, CDR2 SVGAGI. This CDR3 region has 15 residues. Deletions cut 6 bases from V and 7 bases from J, with 18 bases between. The CDR3 sequence: CASRAGVDSGGELFF. CDR3 coding DNA: TGTGCCAGCAGGGCCGGGGTTGATTCCGGCGGGGAGCTGTTTTTT.

This rearrangement joins TRBV5-1 to TRBJ2-3, with no clear D. V was cut by 4 bases and J by 4 bases, with 7 bases left in between. CDR1 and CDR2 from the germline V gene are SGHRS and YFSETQ. This CDR3 is 12 amino acids long. The CDR3, as DNA: TGCGCCAGCAGCGACTCGGCAGATACGCAGTATTTT. Amino acids: CASSDSADTQYF.

A few counts support this clone. The chain joins TRBV3-1 (or the pseudogene TRBV3-2) to TRBJ2-7; the match to TRBD2 covers 10 bases. V lost 4 bases to trimming and J lost 3 bases; unmatched junction nucleotides: 9. The CDR3 consists of 16 residues. Germline V gene sequence: CDR1 LGHDT, CDR2 YNNKEL (reference sequence). The CDR3 DNA is TGTGCCAGCAGCCCCGGACTAGCGGCTGGTGACTACGAGCAGTACTTC. Its translation: CASSPGLAAGDYEQYF.

The V and J genes are TRBV28 and TRBJ1-3; possible D gene TRBD1, 5 bases. Between the trimmed V and J ends, which lost 4 bases and 1 base, there was a span of 11 bases. The CDR3 has 15 residues. The germline V gene encodes CDR1 MDHEN and CDR2 SYDVKM. The CDR3 DNA is TGTGCCAGCAGTTCCTCCTGGGGGTCTGGAAACACCATATATTTT. Protein sequence: CASSSSWGSGNTIYF.

This chain uses TRBV29-1 with TRBJ1-1; 11 nucleotides agree with TRBD1. Germline CDR1 SQVTM, CDR2 ANQGSEA. The CDR3 is 12 residues long. CDR3 in DNA: TGCAGTGGACAGGGGGCTGGCACTGAAGCTTTCTTT. Its protein is CSGQGAGTEAFF.

The V and J genes are TRBV19 and TRBJ1-5, with D perhaps matching TRBD1 (6 bases). Germline values: CDR1 LNHDA, CDR2 SQIVND (reference sequence). V gave up 6 bases and J gave up 1 base, with 13 bases separating them. The CDR3 loop spans 15 amino acids. The DNA of the CDR3 is TGTGCCAGTAGGCCCGGGAGGGGGAGCAATCAGCCCCAGCATTTT. It yields the protein CASRPGRGSNQPQHF.

The chain uses TRBV4-3 and TRBJ1-6; a possible D gene is TRBD1 (6 bases). V was cut by 4 bases and J by 7 bases, with 23 bases left in between. CDR1 LGHNA and CDR2 YSLEER come from the germline V gene. The CDR3 runs to 18 residues. The CDR3 spells CASSPLGGAGAGNSPLHF. The CDR3 coding sequence is TGCGCCAGCAGCCCTCTAGGGGGGGCAGGGGCGGGAAATTCACCCCTCCACTTT.

The V call is TRBV6-6, the J call TRBJ1-6, with TRBD1 identical over 7 bases. This CDR3 region has 14 residues. After removal of 6 bases from V and 9 bases from J, the junction contained 8 bases not matched to a gene. Germline V lookup: CDR1 MNHNY, CDR2 SVGAGI (reference sequence). The CDR3 DNA reads TGTGCCAGCAGCCAGGGACAGCCTGGTTCACCCCTCCACTTT. Translated: CASSQGQPGSPLHF.

The rearrangement links TRBV9 to TRBJ2-5; D may be TRBD2 (5 bases). V shed 4 bases and J shed 1 base, with 14 bases lying between them. Germline V gives CDR1 SGDLS, CDR2 YYNGEE. The CDR3 has 15 amino acids. DNA of the CDR3: TGTGCCAGCAGCCCCAGCGGCGGATCCCAAGAGACCCAGTACTTC. Protein sequence: CASSPSGGSQETQYF.

This chain connects TRBV24-1 to TRBJ1-6; 12 bases align to TRBD1. The CDR3 extends over 16 amino acids. V was clipped by 7 bases and J by 6 bases; unmatched bases: 6. Germline V gene data show CDR1 as KGHDR and CDR2 as SFDVKD. The CDR3, as DNA: TGTGCCACCAGCTTCCGGGACAGGGGGCCTAATTCACCCCTCCACTTT. This encodes CATSFRDRGPNSPLHF.

This chain links TRBV5-3 with TRBJ1-1, with D possibly TRBD1 on 5 matching bases. TRBV5-3 falls under the ORF class, with uncertain function. Trimming removed 0 bases from V and 6 bases from J, with 18 bases in between. CDR3 length equals 16 residues. CDR3 residues: CARSLVSQVKLAEAFF. As DNA, the CDR3 is TGTGCCAGAAGCTTGGTATCACAGGTAAAATTAGCTGAAGCTTTCTTT.

This clone was counted once. The V call is TRBV24-1, the J call TRBJ2-1; 9 positions agree with TRBD2. The CDR3 is 16 residues long. CDR1 is KGHDR and CDR2 is SFDVKD in the germline V gene. V shed 1 base, J shed 0 bases, and the junction held 0 bases outside the gene matches. CDR3 in amino acids: CATSDFSGSSYNEQFF. The DNA for the CDR3 is TGTGCCACCAGTGATTTTAGCGGGAGCTCCTACAATGAGCAGTTCTTC.

The chain couples TRBV5-1 to TRBJ2-7, with TRBD2 as a possible D gene (6 bases). The germline CDR1 and CDR2 sequences are SGHRS and YFSETQ. There are 15 residues in the CDR3. Deletions cut 1 base from V and 3 bases from J, with 14 bases between. The CDR3 protein is CASSLYGRLNYEQYF. CDR3 DNA sequence: TGCGCCAGCAGCTTGTACGGGAGACTGAACTACGAGCAGTACTTC.

This chain connects TRBV4-2 to TRBJ1-4; D remains unclear. This CDR3 has 16 residues. Germline values: CDR1 LGHNA, CDR2 YNFKEQ. V was clipped by 4 bases and J by 1 base, with 13 bases between them. CDR3 coding DNA: TGTGCCAGCAGCCCGGGAGGCGTGGGAACTAATGAAAAACTGTTTTTT. Encoded protein: CASSPGGVGTNEKLFF.

The V and J genes are TRBV28 and TRBJ1-1; D gene unclear. CDR3 length: 11 residues. CDR1 and CDR2 from the germline V gene are MDHEN and SYDVKM. Trimming shortened V by 7 bases and J by 1 base, and 4 bases separated the two germline ends. CDR3: CASTGNTEAFF. The CDR3 DNA is TGTGCCAGCACGGGGAACACTGAAGCTTTCTTT.

This chain's CDR3 is CASSLTYEQYF. The CDR3 DNA sequence: TGTGCCAGCAGTTTAACCTACGAGCAGTACTTC. The gene calls are TRBV12-3 or TRBV12-4 and TRBJ2-7, with D hard to call. The CDR3 spans 11 residues. V lost 2 bases and J lost 2, with 1 base in between.